This T cell receptor beta chain was observed in a study of T-cell memory formation after mild COVID-19. Study-wide findings and caveats: A second wave of clones peaked on day 37, and their SARS-CoV-2 specificity went unconfirmed.

Germline V gene sequence: CDR1 SEHNR, CDR2 FQNEAQ (reference sequence). The V and J ends lost 5 bases and 9 bases, in that order; junction bases with no gene match: 9. CDR3 length: 14 residues. In TCRdb, the 5' RACE reads were re-called with MiXCR into one record per CDR3 protein. The repertoire holds 500,000 to 650,000 distinct CDR3 sequences, with roughly 21% as singletons. A word on this clonotype: Its cognate antigen is unknown.

The clonotype originates from an adult woman who had mild COVID-19 (a few samples of this study predate the infection). Cell type and time point are not known. This chain connects TRBV7-9 to TRBJ2-1; 8 bases align to TRBD1. Specimen: PBMCs or a T cell subset sorted from them (not recorded which). The CDR3 DNA reads TGTGCCAGCAGCAGAACCCAGACAGGGGCTGAGCAGTTCTTC. It codes for CASSRTQTGAEQFF.